Sequencing of this T cell receptor beta chain was carried out in a study of cytomegalovirus exposure and HLA in healthy donors. V shed 1 base, J shed 1 base, and the junction held 8 bases outside the gene matches. Germline V lookup: CDR1 SGHRS, CDR2 YFSETQ. This CDR3 is built from 18 residues. From the 120-subject validation cohort, which was separate from the roughly 670-subject first cohort, the donors were drawn. Profiled with immunoSEQ multiplex PCR; TCRdb holds only in-frame clones, not every one. The sample has 68,000 or so clones; around 97% are singletons. Sequencing was performed on PBMCs. This rearrangement joins TRBV5-1 to TRBJ2-5; TRBD2 agrees at 12 bases. This TCR was sampled from a man between 18 and 35 years old in good health and CMV-seronegative. CDR3 sequence reads: CASSLRGLAGQTQETQYF. In nucleotides, the CDR3 is TGCGCCAGCAGCTTGAGGGGACTAGCGGGCCAGACCCAAGAGACCCAGTACTTC.